This T cell receptor beta chain was captured in a study of immune cell composition in non-small cell lung cancer. Study information: Most cases were lung adenocarcinoma or squamous cell carcinoma.

Germline V CDR1 and CDR2: SGHAT, FQNNGV. The CDR3 has 16 residues. J lost 6 bases, V lost 1 base, and 6 bases had no gene match. The normal lung sample lay at least 3 cm, and maximally far, from the tumour. Template was genomic DNA from frozen, unsorted single-cell suspensions. Broader study findings: Overall clonality, unlike maximal tumour-associated clone frequency, did not predict TIL reactivity.

Measured with immunoSEQ multiplex PCR; TCRdb has only the in-frame clones, and not every one. The sample has over 1,500 clones, 60% to 75% seen once. Points on this clone: The antigen is not known.

This clonotype was sampled from a human donor with non-small cell lung cancer. The sequencing sample was made of non-adjacent lung tissue. The chain joins TRBV11-2 to TRBJ2-1; 10 bases align to TRBD2. The CDR3, as DNA: TGTGCCAGCAGCTTAGGGGCTAGCGGGGGACTCAATGAGCAGTTCTTC. Protein: CASSLGASGGLNEQFF.